This T cell receptor (beta chain) was sequenced during a study of blood T cell repertoires in COVID-19. At the level of the study: Samples taken during acute and convalescent COVID-19 were collected in the United States, Italy and Spain. T cells, B-cell-depleted T cells, or PBMCs provided the cDNA or gDNA that served as material.

CDR3 length: 13 residues. V was cut by 2 bases and J by 1 base, with 4 bases left in between. CDR1 SGHTA and CDR2 FQGNSA come from the germline V gene. Authors' analysis steps: From reference gene primer amplification, estimates of nucleated cell counts were derived. Repertoires were generated with immunoSEQ multiplex PCR, while TCRdb's copy carries only in-frame clones and drops some. The V and J calls and clone size come from that table; D and trimming were worked out from the DNA. The repertoire holds approximately 38,000 clones, around nine tenths seen once, with roughly 4.5% in the top ten. This clone was observed once.

This chain links TRBV7-2 with TRBJ2-3, with D hard to call. The origin of this receptor is a man aged 55 to 70 with COVID-19, enrolled during active disease. Material for sequencing was peripheral blood. The CDR3 sequence is CASSLQGTDTQYF. CDR3 nucleotide sequence: TGTGCCAGCAGCTTACAGGGCACAGATACGCAGTATTTT.